The subject of this entry is one TCR beta chain. Its antigen is not identified. The protocol was immunoSEQ multiplex PCR, while the TCRdb copy is restricted to in-frame clones and leaves out a portion. The data show around 46,000 clones, 60% to 75% seen once. These data originate in a study of vaccination effects on CD4 cells after COVID-19. About the study: Post-vaccine sampling occurred a median 72 days after the second dose.

Cells that had been cultured for ten to eleven days were the source of isolated CD4+ T cells. Subjects were given two BNT162b2 or mRNA-1273 vaccine doses. This TCR came from a human donor who received a COVID-19 vaccine. Sequencing used CD4+ T cells from PBMCs cultured without peptide, obtained after COVID-19 vaccination.

CDR3 nucleotide sequence: TGTGCCAGCAGCCAAGGATGGGGCAGTAGCGGGAGTAACCCAGATACGCAGTATTTT. Residues: CASSQGWGSSGSNPDTQYF. The chain employs TRBV3-1 (or the pseudogene TRBV3-2) and TRBJ2-3, with 9 bases that match TRBD2. With 1 base clipped from V and 4 bases from J, the junction kept 15 bases outside the gene matches. In germline, CDR1 is LGHDT, CDR2 YNNKEL (reference sequence). The CDR3 spans 19 residues.